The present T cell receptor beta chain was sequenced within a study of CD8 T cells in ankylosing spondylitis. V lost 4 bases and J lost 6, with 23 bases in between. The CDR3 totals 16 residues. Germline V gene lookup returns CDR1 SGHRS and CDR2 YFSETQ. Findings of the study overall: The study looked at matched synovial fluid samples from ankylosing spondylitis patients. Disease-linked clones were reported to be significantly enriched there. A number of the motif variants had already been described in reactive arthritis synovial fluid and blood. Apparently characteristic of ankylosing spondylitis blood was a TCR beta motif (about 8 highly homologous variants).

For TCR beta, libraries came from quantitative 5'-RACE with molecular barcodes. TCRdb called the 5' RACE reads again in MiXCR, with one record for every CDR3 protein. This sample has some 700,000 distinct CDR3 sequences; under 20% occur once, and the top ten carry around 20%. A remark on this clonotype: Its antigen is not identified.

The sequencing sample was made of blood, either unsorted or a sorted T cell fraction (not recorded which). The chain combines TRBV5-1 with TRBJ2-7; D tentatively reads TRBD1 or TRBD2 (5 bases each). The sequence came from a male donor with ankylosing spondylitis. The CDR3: CASSTGPLANDFEQYF. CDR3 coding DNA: TGCGCCAGCAGCACGGGACCGCTGGCTAATGATTTCGAGCAGTACTTC.